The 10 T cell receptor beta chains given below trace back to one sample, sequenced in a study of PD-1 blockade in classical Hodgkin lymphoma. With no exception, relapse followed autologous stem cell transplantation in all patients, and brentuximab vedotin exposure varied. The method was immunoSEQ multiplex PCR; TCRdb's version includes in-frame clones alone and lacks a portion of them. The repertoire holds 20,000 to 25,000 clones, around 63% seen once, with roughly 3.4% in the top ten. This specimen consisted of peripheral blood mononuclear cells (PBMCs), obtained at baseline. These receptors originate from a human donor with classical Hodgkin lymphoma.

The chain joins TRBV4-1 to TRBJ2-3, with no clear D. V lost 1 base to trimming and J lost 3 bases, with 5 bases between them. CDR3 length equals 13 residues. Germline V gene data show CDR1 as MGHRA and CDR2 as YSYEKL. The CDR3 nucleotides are TGCGCCAGCAGCCAAGTTGTGACAGATACGCAGTATTTT. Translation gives CASSQVVTDTQYF.

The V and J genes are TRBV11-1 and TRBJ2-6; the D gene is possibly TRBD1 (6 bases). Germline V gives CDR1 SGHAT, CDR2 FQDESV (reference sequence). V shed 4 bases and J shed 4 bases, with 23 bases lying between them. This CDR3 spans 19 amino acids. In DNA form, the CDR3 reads TGTGCCAGCAGCTGGGATAGATCCCAGGGGTATTCCGGGGCCAACGTCCTGACTTTC. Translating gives CASSWDRSQGYSGANVLTF.

The CDR3 loop is CASTTGQGFDEQFF. The CDR3 DNA reads as TGTGCCAGCACCACGGGACAGGGGTTCGATGAGCAGTTCTTC. The J gene is TRBJ2-1, the V gene TRBV9; 10 bases fit TRBD1. Germline V gene lookup returns CDR1 SGDLS and CDR2 YYNGEE. V shed 6 bases and J 8 bases; nucleotides not matched to a gene: 8. The CDR3 extends over 14 amino acids.

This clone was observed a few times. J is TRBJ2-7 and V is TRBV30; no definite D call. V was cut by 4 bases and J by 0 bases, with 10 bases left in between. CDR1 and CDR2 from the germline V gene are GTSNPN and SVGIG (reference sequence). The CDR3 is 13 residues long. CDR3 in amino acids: CAWTRGTSYEQYF. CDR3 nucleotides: TGTGCCTGGACCAGAGGCACCTCCTACGAGCAGTACTTC.

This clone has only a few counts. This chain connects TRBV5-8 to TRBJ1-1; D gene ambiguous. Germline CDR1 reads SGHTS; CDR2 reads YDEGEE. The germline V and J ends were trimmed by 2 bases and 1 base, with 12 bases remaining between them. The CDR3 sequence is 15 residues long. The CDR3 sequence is CASSFGRGPNTEAFF. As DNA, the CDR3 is TGTGCCAGCAGCTTCGGACGAGGCCCGAACACTGAAGCTTTCTTT.

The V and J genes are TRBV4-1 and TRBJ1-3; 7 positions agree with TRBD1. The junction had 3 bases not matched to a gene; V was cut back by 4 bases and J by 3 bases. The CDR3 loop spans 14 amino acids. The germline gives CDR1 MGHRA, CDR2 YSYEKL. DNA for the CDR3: TGCGCCAGCAGCCCCCGACAGGGTGGAAACACCATATATTTT. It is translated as CASSPRQGGNTIYF.

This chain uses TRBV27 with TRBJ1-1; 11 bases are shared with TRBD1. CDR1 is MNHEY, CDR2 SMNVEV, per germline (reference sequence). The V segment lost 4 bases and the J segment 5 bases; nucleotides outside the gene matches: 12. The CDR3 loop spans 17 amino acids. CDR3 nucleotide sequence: TGTGCCAGCAGTTCCCAGTGGACAGGGGGCGCTGGGACTGAAGCTTTCTTT. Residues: CASSSQWTGGAGTEAFF.

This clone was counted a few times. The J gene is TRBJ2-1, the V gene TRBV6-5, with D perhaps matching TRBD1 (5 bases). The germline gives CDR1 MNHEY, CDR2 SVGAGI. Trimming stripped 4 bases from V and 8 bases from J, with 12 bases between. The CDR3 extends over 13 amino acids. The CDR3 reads CASSSRQTDEQFF. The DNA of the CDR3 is TGTGCCAGCAGTTCAAGACAGACCGATGAGCAGTTCTTC.

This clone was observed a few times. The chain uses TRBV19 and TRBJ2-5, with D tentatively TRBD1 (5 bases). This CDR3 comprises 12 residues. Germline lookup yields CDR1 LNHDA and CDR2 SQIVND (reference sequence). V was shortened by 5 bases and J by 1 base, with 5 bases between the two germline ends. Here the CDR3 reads CASSGAQETQYF. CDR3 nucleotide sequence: TGTGCCAGTAGTGGGGCCCAAGAGACCCAGTACTTC.

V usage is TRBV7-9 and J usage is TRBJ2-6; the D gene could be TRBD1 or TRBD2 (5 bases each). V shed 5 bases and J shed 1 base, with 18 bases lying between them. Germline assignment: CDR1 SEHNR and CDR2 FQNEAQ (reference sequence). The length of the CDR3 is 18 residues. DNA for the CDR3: TGTGCCAGCAGCAACCGGGACCGCAGTCCGTCTGGGGCCAACGTCCTGACTTTC. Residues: CASSNRDRSPSGANVLTF.